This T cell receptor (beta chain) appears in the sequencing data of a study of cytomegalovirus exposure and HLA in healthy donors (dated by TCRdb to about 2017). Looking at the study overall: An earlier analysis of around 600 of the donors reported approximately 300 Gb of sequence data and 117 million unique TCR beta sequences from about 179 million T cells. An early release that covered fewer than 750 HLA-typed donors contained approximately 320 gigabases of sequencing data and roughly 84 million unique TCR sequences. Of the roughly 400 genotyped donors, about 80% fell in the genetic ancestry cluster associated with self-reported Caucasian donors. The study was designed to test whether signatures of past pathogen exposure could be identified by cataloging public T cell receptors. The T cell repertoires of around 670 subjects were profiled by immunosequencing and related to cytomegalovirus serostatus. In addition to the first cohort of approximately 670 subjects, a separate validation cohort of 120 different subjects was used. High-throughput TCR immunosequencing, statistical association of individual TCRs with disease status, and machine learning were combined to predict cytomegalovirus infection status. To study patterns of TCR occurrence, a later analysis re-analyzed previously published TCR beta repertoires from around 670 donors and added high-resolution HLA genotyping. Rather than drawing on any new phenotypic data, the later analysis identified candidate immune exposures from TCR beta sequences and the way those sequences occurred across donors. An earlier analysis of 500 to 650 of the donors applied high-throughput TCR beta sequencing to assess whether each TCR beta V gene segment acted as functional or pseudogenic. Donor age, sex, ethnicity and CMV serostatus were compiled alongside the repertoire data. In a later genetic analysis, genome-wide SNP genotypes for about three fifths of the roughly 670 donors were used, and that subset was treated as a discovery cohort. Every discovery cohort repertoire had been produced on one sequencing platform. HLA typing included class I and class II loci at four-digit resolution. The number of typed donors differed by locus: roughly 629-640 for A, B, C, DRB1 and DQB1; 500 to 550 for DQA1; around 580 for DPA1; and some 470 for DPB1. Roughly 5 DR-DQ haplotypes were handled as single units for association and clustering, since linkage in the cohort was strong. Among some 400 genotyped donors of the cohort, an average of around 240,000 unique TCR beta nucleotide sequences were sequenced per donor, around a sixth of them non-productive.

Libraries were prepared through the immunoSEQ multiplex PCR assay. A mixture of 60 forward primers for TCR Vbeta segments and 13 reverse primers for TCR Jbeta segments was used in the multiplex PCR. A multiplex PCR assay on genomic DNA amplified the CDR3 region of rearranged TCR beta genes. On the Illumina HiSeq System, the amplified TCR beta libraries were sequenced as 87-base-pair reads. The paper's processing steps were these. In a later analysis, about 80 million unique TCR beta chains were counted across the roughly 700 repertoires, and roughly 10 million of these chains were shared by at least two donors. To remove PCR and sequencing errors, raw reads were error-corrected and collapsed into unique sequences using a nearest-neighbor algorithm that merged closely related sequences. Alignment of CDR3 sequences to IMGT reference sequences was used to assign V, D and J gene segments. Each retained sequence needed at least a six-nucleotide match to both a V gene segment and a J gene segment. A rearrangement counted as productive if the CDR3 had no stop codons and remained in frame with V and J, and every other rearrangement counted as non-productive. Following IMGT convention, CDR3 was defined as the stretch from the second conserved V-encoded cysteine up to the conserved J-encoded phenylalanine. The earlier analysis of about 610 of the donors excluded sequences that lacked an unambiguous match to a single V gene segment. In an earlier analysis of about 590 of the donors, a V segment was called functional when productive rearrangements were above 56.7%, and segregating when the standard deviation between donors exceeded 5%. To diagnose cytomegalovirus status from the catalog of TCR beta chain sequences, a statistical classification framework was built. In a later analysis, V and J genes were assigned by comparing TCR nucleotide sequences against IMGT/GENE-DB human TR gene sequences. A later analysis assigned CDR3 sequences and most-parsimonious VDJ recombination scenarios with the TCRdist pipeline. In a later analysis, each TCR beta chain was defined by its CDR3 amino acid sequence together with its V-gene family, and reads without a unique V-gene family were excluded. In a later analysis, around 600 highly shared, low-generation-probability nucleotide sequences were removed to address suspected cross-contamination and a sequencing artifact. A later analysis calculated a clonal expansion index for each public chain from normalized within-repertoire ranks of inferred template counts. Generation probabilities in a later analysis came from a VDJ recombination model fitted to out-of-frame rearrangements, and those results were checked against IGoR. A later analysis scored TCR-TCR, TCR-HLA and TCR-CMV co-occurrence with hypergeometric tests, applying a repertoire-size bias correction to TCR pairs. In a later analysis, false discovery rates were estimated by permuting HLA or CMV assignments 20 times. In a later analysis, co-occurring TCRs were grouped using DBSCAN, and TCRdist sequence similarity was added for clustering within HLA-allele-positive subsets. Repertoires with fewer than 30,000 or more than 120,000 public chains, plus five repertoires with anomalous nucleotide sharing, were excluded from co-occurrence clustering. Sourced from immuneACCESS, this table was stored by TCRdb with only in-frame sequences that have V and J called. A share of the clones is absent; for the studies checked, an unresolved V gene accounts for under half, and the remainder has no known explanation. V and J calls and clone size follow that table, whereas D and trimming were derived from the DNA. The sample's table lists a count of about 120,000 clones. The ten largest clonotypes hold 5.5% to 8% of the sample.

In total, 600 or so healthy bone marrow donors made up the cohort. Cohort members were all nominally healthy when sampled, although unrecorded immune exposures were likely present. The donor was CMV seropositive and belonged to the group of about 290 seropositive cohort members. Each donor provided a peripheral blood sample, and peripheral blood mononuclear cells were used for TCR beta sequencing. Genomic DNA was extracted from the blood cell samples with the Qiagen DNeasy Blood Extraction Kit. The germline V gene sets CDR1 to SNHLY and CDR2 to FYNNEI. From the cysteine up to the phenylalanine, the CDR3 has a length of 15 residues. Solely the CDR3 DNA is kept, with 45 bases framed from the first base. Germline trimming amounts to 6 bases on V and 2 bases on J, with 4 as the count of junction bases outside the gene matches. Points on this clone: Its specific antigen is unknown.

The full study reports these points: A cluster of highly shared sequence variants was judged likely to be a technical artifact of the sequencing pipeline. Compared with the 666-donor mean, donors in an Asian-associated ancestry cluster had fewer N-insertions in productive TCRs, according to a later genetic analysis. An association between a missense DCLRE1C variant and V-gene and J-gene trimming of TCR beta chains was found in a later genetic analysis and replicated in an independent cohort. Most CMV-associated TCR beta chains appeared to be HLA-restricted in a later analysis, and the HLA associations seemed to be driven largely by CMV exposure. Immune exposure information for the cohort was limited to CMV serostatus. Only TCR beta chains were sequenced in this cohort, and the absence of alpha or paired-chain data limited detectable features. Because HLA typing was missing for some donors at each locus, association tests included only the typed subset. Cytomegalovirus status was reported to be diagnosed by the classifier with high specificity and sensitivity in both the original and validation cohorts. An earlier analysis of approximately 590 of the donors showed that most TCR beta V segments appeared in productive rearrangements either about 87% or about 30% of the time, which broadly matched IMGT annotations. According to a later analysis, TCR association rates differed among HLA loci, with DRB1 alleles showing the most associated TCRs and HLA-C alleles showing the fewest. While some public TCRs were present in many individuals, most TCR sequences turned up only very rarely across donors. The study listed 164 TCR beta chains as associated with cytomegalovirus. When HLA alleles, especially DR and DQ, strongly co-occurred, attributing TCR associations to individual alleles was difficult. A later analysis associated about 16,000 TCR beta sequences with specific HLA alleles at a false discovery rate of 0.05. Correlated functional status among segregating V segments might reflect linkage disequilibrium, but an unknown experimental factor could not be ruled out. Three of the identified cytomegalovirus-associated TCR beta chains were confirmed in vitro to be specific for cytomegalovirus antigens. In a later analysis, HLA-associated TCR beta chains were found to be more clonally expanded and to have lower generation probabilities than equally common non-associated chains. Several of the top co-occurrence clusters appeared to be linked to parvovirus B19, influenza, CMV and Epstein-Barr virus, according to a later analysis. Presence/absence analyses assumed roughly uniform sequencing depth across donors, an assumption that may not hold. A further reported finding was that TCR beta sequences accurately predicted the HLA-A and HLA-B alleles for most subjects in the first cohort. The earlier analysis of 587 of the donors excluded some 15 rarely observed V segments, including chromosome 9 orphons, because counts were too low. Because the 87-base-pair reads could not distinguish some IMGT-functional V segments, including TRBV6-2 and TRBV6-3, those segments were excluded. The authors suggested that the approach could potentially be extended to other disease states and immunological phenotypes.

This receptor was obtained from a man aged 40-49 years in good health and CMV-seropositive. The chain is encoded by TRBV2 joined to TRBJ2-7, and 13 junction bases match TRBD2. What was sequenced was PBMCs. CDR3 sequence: CASRVLAGGPYEQYF. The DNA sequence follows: TGTGCCAGCAGAGTACTAGCGGGAGGGCCCTACGAGCAGTACTTC.